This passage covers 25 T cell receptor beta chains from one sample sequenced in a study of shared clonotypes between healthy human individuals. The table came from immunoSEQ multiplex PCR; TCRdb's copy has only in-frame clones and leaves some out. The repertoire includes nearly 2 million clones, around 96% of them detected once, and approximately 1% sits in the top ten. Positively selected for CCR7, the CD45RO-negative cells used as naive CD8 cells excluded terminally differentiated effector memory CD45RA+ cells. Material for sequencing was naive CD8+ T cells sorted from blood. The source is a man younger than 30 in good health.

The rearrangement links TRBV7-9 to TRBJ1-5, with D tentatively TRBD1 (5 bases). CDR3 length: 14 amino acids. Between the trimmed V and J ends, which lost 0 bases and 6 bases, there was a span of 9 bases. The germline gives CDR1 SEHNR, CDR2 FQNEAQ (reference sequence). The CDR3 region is CASSLAGASQPQHF. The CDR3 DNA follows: TGTGCCAGCAGCTTAGCAGGGGCGAGTCAGCCCCAGCATTTT.

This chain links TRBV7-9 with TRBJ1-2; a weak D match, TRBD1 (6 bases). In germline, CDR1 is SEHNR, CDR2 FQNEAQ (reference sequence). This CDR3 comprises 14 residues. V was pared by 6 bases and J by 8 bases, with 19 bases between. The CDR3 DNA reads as TGTGCCAGCAGTACGGGACATTACCTCCAGGGCTACACCTTC. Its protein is CASSTGHYLQGYTF.

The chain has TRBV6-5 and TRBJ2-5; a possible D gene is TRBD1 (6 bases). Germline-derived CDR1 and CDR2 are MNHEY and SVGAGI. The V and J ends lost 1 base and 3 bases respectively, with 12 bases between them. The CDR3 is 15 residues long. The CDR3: CASSYLGAEEETQYF. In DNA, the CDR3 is TGTGCCAGCAGTTACTTGGGGGCGGAAGAAGAGACCCAGTACTTC.

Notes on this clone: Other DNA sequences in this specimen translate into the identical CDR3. The DNA for the CDR3 is TGTGCCTGGAGTCGTCAGGGCTTAGGTCAGCCCCAGCATTTT. Translating gives CAWSRQGLGQPQHF. The chain is built from TRBV30 and TRBJ1-5, with D possibly TRBD1 on 5 matching bases. CDR3 size: 14 residues. V was clipped by 2 bases and J by 6 bases, with 14 bases between them. Germline assignment: CDR1 GTSNPN and CDR2 SVGIG (reference sequence).

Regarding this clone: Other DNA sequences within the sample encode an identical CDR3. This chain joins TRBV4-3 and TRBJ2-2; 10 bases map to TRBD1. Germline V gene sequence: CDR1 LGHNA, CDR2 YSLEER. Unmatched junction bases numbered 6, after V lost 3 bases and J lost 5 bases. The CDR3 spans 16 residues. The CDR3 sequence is CASSQDGTGETGELFF. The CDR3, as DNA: TGCGCCAGCAGCCAGGATGGGACAGGGGAAACCGGGGAGCTGTTTTTT.

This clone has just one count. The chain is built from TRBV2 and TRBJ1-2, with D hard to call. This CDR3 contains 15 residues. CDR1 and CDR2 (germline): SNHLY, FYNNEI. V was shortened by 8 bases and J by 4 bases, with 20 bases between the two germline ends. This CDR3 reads CASQWVSTDTYGYTF. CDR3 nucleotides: TGTGCCAGCCAGTGGGTATCTACAGATACCTATGGCTACACCTTC.

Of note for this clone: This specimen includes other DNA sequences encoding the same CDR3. The chain's CDR3 is CASSVSGATNEKLFF. CDR3 DNA: TGTGCCAGCAGCGTCTCAGGGGCAACTAATGAAAAACTGTTTTTT. The V call is TRBV9, the J call TRBJ1-4; a possible D gene is TRBD1 (6 bases). The CDR3 loop spans 15 amino acids. Germline-derived CDR1 and CDR2 are SGDLS and YYNGEE. Trimming pared 2 bases from V and 0 bases from J, leaving 8 bases between.

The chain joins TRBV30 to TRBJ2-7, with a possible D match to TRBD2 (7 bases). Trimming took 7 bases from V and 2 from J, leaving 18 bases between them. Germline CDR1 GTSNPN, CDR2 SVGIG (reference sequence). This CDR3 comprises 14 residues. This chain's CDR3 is CASTPWEGAYEQYF. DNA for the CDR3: TGTGCCTCCACCCCATGGGAGGGGGCCTACGAGCAGTACTTC.

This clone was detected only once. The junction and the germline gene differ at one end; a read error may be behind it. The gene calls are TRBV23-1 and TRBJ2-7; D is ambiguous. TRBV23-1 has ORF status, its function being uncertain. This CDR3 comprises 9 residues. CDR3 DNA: TGCGCCAGCAGTTATCAGCAGAACTTC. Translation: CASSYQQNF.

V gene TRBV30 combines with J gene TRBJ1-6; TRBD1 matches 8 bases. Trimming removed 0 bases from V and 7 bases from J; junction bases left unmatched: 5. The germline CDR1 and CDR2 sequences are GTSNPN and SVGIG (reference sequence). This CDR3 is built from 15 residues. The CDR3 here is CAWSVGTGANSPLHF. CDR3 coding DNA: TGTGCCTGGAGTGTAGGGACAGGTGCGAATTCACCCCTCCACTTT. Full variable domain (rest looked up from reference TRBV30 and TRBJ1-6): SQTIHQWPATLVQPVGSPLSLECTVEGTSNPNLYWYRQAAGRGLQLLFYSVGIGQISSEVPQNLSASRPQDRQFILSSKKLLLSDSGFYLCAWSVGTGANSPLHFGNGTRLTVT.

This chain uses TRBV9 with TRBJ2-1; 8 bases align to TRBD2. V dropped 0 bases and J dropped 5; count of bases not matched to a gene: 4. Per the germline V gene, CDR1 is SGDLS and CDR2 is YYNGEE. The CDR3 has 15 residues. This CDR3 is CASSVETSGNNEQFF. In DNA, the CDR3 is TGTGCCAGCAGCGTAGAAACTAGCGGAAACAATGAGCAGTTCTTC.

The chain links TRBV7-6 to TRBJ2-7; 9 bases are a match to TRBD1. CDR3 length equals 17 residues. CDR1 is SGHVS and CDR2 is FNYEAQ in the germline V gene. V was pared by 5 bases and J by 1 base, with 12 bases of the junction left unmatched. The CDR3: CASSQFTGGESSYEQYF. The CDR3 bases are TGTGCCAGCAGCCAGTTCACAGGGGGCGAAAGTTCCTACGAGCAGTACTTC.

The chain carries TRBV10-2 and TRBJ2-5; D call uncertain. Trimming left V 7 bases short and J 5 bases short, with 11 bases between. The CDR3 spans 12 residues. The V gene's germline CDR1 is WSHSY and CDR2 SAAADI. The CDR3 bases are TGCGCCAGCACCCCTAGTGCGGAGACCCAGTACTTC. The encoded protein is CASTPSAETQYF.

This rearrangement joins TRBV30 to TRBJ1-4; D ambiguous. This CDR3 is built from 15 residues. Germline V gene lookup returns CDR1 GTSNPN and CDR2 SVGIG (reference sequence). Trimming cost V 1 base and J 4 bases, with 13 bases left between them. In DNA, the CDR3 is TGTGCCTGGAGTGCCCAGGCAGCGAATAATGAAAAACTGTTTTTT. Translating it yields CAWSAQAANNEKLFF.

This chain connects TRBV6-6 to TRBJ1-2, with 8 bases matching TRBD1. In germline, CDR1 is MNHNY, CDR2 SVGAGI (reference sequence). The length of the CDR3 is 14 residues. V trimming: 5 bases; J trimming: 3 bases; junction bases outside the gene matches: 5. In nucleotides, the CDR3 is TGTGCCAGCAGTGGTACAGGGGGTCACTATGGCTACACCTTC. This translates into CASSGTGGHYGYTF.

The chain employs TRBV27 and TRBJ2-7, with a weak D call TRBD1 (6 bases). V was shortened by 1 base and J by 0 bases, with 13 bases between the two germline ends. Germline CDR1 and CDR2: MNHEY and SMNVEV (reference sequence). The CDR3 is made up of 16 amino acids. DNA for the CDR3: TGTGCCAGCAGTTTATTGGGGGCCACGAGCTCCTACGAGCAGTACTTC. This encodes CASSLLGATSSYEQYF.

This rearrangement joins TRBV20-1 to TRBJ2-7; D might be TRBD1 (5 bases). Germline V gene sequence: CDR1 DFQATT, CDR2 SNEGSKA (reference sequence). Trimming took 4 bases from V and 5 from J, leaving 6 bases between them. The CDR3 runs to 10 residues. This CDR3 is CSAIQDEQYF. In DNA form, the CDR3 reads TGCAGTGCTATACAGGACGAGCAGTACTTC.

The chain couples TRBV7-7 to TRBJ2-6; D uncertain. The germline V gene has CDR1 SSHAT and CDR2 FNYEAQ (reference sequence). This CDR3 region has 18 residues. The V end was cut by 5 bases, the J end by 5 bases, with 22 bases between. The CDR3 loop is CASSPHIMPQSRANVLTF. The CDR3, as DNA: TGTGCCAGCAGCCCGCACATAATGCCACAAAGTCGGGCCAACGTCCTGACTTTC.

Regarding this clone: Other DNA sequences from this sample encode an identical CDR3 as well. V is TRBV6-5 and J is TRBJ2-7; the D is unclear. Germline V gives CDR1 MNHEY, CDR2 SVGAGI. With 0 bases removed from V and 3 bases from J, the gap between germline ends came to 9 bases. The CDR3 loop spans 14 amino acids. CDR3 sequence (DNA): TGTGCCAGCAGTTACTCGGCAGCGAGCTACGAGCAGTACTTC. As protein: CASSYSAASYEQYF.

The CDR3 bases are TGCAGCGTTGAGACCGGGGGTCACAATGAGCAGTTCTTC. This codes for CSVETGGHNEQFF. The chain employs TRBV29-1 and TRBJ2-1; D possibly corresponds to TRBD2 (6 bases). Germline V lookup: CDR1 SQVTM, CDR2 ANQGSEA. The CDR3 has 13 residues. Trimming pared 3 bases from V and 5 bases from J, leaving 11 bases between.

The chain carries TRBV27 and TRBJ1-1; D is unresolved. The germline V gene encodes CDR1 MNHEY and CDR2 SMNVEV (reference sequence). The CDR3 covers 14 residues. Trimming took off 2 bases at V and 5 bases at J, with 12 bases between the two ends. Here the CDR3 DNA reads TGTGCCAGCAGTTTACAGGCAGGTAGTACTGAAGCTTTCTTT. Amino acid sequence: CASSLQAGSTEAFF.

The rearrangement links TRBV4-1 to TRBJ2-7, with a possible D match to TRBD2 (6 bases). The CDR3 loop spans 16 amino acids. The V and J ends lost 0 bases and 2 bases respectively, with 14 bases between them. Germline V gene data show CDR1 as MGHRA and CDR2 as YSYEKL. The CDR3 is CASSQDPGEGTYEQYF. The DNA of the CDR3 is TGCGCCAGCAGCCAAGACCCGGGAGAGGGGACCTACGAGCAGTACTTC.

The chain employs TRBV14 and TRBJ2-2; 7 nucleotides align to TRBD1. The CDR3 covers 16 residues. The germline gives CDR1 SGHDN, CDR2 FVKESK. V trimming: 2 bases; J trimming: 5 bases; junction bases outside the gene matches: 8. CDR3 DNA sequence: TGTGCCAGCAGCCAAATCCGGACAGGCGGAACCGGGGAGCTGTTTTTT. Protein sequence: CASSQIRTGGTGELFF.

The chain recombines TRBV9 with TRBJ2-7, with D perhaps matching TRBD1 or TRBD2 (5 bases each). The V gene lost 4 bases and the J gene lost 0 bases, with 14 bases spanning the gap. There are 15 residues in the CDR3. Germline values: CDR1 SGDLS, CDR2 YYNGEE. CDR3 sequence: CASSPTWGSSYEQYF. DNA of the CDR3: TGTGCCAGCAGCCCGACCTGGGGGAGCTCCTACGAGCAGTACTTC.

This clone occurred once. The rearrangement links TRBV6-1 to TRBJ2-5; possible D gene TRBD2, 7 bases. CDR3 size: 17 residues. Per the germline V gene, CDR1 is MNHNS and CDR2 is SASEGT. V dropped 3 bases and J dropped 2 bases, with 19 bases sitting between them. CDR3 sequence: CASSEFWEGRGQETQYF. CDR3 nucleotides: TGTGCCAGCAGTGAGTTCTGGGAGGGGAGGGGGCAAGAGACCCAGTACTTC.